Below are 15 T cell receptor beta chains sequenced from a single sample in a study of blood T cells in healthy people across ages. A second PCR, run for about 6 to 11 cycles, used a sample-barcoded 5' primer plus a J-beta primer mix. TCRdb fed the 5' RACE reads into MiXCR, producing one record per CDR3 protein. The table includes about 380,000 distinct CDR3 sequences, about 49% detected once. Sequenced input: blood. The receptor source for this set is a man between 60 and 75 years old in good health.

This clonotype was counted at least ten times. The chain links TRBV2 to TRBJ2-3; 10 bases are a match to TRBD1. Trimming at V came to 6 bases and at J to 3 bases, leaving 6 bases not matched to a gene. The CDR3 is made up of 15 amino acids. CDR1 is SNHLY, CDR2 FYNNEI, per germline. CDR3 sequence (DNA): TGTGCCAGCAGCCCCGACAGGGGGCGAACAGATACGCAGTATTTT. As protein: CASSPDRGRTDTQYF. Drawing the rest from reference TRBV2 and TRBJ2-3, the complete variable domain is EPEVTQTPSHQVTQMGQEVILRCVPISNHLYFYWYRQILGQKVEFLVSFYNNEISEKSEIFDDQFSVERPDGSNFTLKIRSTKLEDSAMYFCASSPDRGRTDTQYFGPGTRLTVL.

This rearrangement joins TRBV9 to TRBJ2-1; D gene unclear. There are 14 residues in the CDR3. CDR1 and CDR2 (germline): SGDLS, YYNGEE. Trimming cost V 3 bases and J 8 bases, with 15 bases left between them. DNA for the CDR3: TGTGCCAGCAGCGGTGGAGCGTCGGGCGATGAGCAGTTCTTC. The encoded protein is CASSGGASGDEQFF.

The chain is built from TRBV28 and TRBJ2-7; D call uncertain. CDR1 is MDHEN, CDR2 SYDVKM, per germline. Trimming took 4 bases from V and 7 from J, leaving 11 bases between them. The CDR3 is made up of 12 amino acids. CDR3 in DNA: TGTGCCAGCAGTTCCTCGTACTATGAGCAGTACTTC. Its protein product is CASSSSYYEQYF.

This chain links TRBV5-1 with TRBJ2-1, with D unresolved. The CDR3 runs to 13 residues. V lost 4 bases and J lost 7, with 12 bases in between. Germline V gives CDR1 SGHRS, CDR2 YFSETQ. The CDR3 reads CASSPVFGNEQFF. The DNA for the CDR3 is TGCGCCAGCAGCCCGGTCTTCGGAAATGAGCAGTTCTTC.

This clonotype was seen ten or more times. The J gene is TRBJ2-5, the V gene TRBV11-1, with 7 nucleotides matching TRBD2. Germline values: CDR1 SGHAT, CDR2 FQDESV (reference sequence). This CDR3 comprises 15 residues. V trimming: 2 bases; J trimming: 10 bases; junction bases outside the gene matches: 13. CDR3 DNA sequence: TGTGCCAGCAGCTTAAAGCCTAGCGGCCAAGAGGGCCAGTACTTC. It translates to CASSLKPSGQEGQYF.

Ten or more counts support this clonotype. This sequence may be a read error, since a much larger clone differs from it by one base. The chain joins TRBV7-2 to TRBJ2-5; 12 nucleotides align to TRBD2. V lost 5 bases, J lost 11 bases, and 6 bases stayed unmatched. Germline CDR1 and CDR2: SGHTA and FQGNSA. This CDR3 region has 13 residues. CDR3 bases: TGTGCCAGCAGCACCACTAGCGGGAGGCAACAGTACTTC. This gives the protein CASSTTSGRQQYF.

With regard to this clonotype: Lacking the conserved final phenylalanine or tryptophan, this CDR3 likely reflects a read error. The DNA is left out, because the CDR3 cannot be placed on it with certainty; the CDR3 is given as TCRdb lists it. The chain is built from TRBV5-5 and TRBJ2-3; the table's D call TRBD1 went unverified against the DNA. Germline CDR1 and CDR2: SGHKS and YYEKEE (reference sequence). Termini included, the CDR3 measures 15 amino acids. The CDR3 sequence: CASSLGTGGRNTQYI.

The chain is built from TRBV14 and TRBJ2-3; D is possibly TRBD2 (6 bases). The germline V and J ends were trimmed by 2 bases and 7 bases, with 10 bases remaining between them. From germline, CDR1 is SGHDN and CDR2 FVKESK. The CDR3 length is 13 residues. CDR3 residues: CASSQLGGHTQYF. The CDR3 bases are TGTGCCAGCAGCCAACTCGGGGGACATACGCAGTATTTT.

This chain uses TRBV7-8 with TRBJ2-7, with no clear D. This CDR3 has 13 residues. CDR1 is SGHVS and CDR2 is FQNEAQ in the germline V gene. The V and J ends lost 5 bases and 5 bases respectively, with 13 bases between them. The CDR3 loop reads CASSLGYGNEQYF. The DNA for the CDR3 is TGTGCCAGCAGCCTAGGTTACGGCAACGAGCAGTACTTC.

This sequence joins TRBV12-3 or TRBV12-4 and TRBJ1-1, with TRBD1 matching 11 bases. V dropped 8 bases and J dropped 4; count of bases not matched to a gene: 9. CDR3 length: 15 residues. For the CDR3, the DNA is TGTGCCAGCGGGGGACAGGGGGTCGTGGGCACTGAAGCTTTCTTT. Protein: CASGGQGVVGTEAFF.

The V gene is TRBV4-2, the J gene TRBJ2-5; D uncertain. The CDR3 has 14 amino acids. Germline V gives CDR1 LGHNA, CDR2 YNFKEQ. With 1 base removed from V and 2 bases from J, the gap between germline ends came to 8 bases. The DNA of the CDR3 is TGTGCCAGCAGCCAAGGTACAGAACAAGAGACCCAGTACTTC. Its translation is CASSQGTEQETQYF.

The chain couples TRBV24-1 to TRBJ1-4; 9 nucleotides agree with TRBD1. CDR1 and CDR2 (germline): KGHDR, SFDVKD. The CDR3 covers 14 residues. V trimming: 7 bases; J trimming: 6 bases; junction bases outside the gene matches: 5. The CDR3 DNA is TGTGCCACCAGACAGGGGGCGCCGGATGAAAAACTGTTTTTT. It translates to CATRQGAPDEKLFF.

The chain couples TRBV12-3 or TRBV12-4 to TRBJ2-4; 10 bases line up with TRBD2. The CDR3 is 16 amino acids. The V gene end was trimmed by 1 base and the J gene end by 9 bases; junction bases not matched to a gene: 9. The CDR3 nucleotides are TGTGCCAGCAGTTTAGGACTAGCGGGCCCCCCCGGCATTCAGTACTTC. Translating it yields CASSLGLAGPPGIQYF.

The rearrangement uses TRBV7-9 and TRBJ2-3, with D maybe TRBD1 (6 bases). Per the germline V gene, CDR1 is SEHNR and CDR2 is FQNEAQ (reference sequence). The CDR3 is 12 residues long. Trimming removed 10 bases at V and 8 bases at J, with 16 bases between. The CDR3 DNA is TGTGCCAACAGTTGGGACAAATTTACGCAGTATTTT. Translated, it gives CANSWDKFTQYF.

This clonotype was recorded a few times. The V call is TRBV20-1, the J call TRBJ2-1, with 7 bases that match TRBD2. The CDR3 covers 16 residues. CDR1 and CDR2 from the germline V gene are DFQATT and SNEGSKA (reference sequence). J was trimmed by 0 bases and V by 6 bases; bases with no gene match: 11. The CDR3 coding sequence is TGCAGTGCCCCCATTGCCCGCGGGAGCTCCTACAATGAGCAGTTCTTC. Its translation is CSAPIARGSSYNEQFF.